The 2 T cell receptor beta chains reported below all come from one sample, sequenced in a study of tumor-infiltrating lymphocytes in oesophageal squamous cell carcinoma. One entry per CDR3 protein results from TCRdb running MiXCR on the PCR reads. The table shows more than 15,000 distinct CDR3 sequences, with around 38% occurring only once. Sequencing used normal esophageal tissue next to the tumor. These receptors all come from a male donor with esophageal squamous cell carcinoma.

This chain connects TRBV7-3 to TRBJ2-3; D call uncertain. V lost 0 bases to trimming and J lost 2 bases, with 9 bases between them. Germline CDR1 and CDR2: SGHTA and FQGTGA. The CDR3 covers 15 residues. The chain's CDR3 is CASSLTKSNTDTQYF. The CDR3, as DNA: TGTGCCAGCAGCTTAACGAAGAGCAACACAGATACGCAGTATTTT.

This clonotype was recorded at least ten times. The chain couples TRBV28 to TRBJ1-2; a possible D gene is TRBD1 (5 bases). The V gene lost 5 bases and the J gene lost 2 bases, with 21 bases spanning the gap. Germline V gene sequence: CDR1 MDHEN, CDR2 SYDVKM. The CDR3 consists of 17 residues. CDR3: CASSIPDWGEVNYGYTF. The DNA of the CDR3 is TGTGCCAGCAGTATCCCTGATTGGGGGGAAGTAAACTATGGCTACACCTTC.